The 28 T cell receptor beta chains listed next were all sequenced from one sample in a study of T cell responses to AZD1222 COVID-19 vaccine. The assay was immunoSEQ multiplex PCR, and TCRdb's table has in-frame clones only and misses some. The sample has over 100,000 clones, about nine tenths seen once; the top ten hold approximately 7.6%. The starting material was peripheral blood, obtained on day 0 of AZD1222 vaccination. These receptors came from an adult in good health.

This chain links TRBV7-2 with TRBJ1-1; D is possibly TRBD1 (6 bases). The germline V gene encodes CDR1 SGHTA and CDR2 FQGNSA. V lost 1 base and J 11 bases, leaving 20 bases between the germline ends. This CDR3 is 15 amino acids long. The CDR3 here is CASSLEGGWRIRAFF. The CDR3 DNA reads TGTGCCAGCAGCTTAGAAGGGGGGTGGAGAATCCGGGCTTTCTTT.

The CDR3 spells CASSQDGREFYEQYF. For the CDR3, the DNA is TGTGCCAGCAGCCAAGACGGGCGGGAGTTCTACGAGCAGTACTTC. V usage is TRBV3-1 (or the pseudogene TRBV3-2) and J usage is TRBJ2-7; 7 nucleotides line up with TRBD2. The CDR3 spans 15 residues. CDR1 is LGHDT, CDR2 YNNKEL, per germline (reference sequence). J gave up 3 bases and V 0 bases, and 5 bases lay outside the gene matches.

The genes are TRBV4-2 and TRBJ2-3; D possibly corresponds to TRBD2 (6 bases). V lost 0 bases and J 0 bases, leaving 10 bases between the germline ends. The V gene's germline CDR1 is LGHNA and CDR2 YNFKEQ. This CDR3 contains 16 residues. Written as DNA, the CDR3 is TGTGCCAGCAGCCAAGATTCCGGAGGGAGCACAGATACGCAGTATTTT. It specifies CASSQDSGGSTDTQYF.

This rearrangement joins TRBV5-5 to TRBJ1-6; D possibly corresponds to TRBD1 (6 bases). Trimming stripped 1 base from V and 5 bases from J, with 13 bases between. Germline CDR1 and CDR2: SGHKS and YYEKEE (reference sequence). The CDR3 consists of 16 residues. The DNA of the CDR3 is TGTGCCAGCAGCTTGTCATTTACAGGGCATAATTCACCCCTCCACTTT. It codes for CASSLSFTGHNSPLHF.

This chain links TRBV30 with TRBJ1-1, with a tentative D call TRBD1 (5 bases). The germline gives CDR1 GTSNPN, CDR2 SVGIG (reference sequence). V shed 3 bases and J shed 6 bases, with 11 bases lying between them. The CDR3 runs 12 residues. As DNA, the CDR3 is TGTGCCTGGAGCCTAAGAGGGGCTGAAGCTTTCTTT. Translated, it gives CAWSLRGAEAFF.

The rearrangement joins TRBV5-1 to TRBJ2-3, with D uncertain. Germline CDR1 is SGHRS and CDR2 is YFSETQ. There are 15 residues in the CDR3. The V end was cut by 0 bases, the J end by 6 bases, with 14 bases between. The DNA of the CDR3 is TGCGCCAGCAGCTTGGCCTGGAGCAGGATCGATACGCAGTATTTT. It specifies CASSLAWSRIDTQYF.

The gene calls are TRBV27 and TRBJ2-1; tentatively, D is TRBD1 (5 bases). In germline, CDR1 is MNHEY, CDR2 SMNVEV (reference sequence). CDR3 length: 12 residues. The ends were cut back, 6 bases at V and 8 bases at J, with 11 bases in the middle. The CDR3 DNA sequence: TGTGCCAGCAGGGGGCAGGGTGATGAGCAGTTCTTC. Encoded protein: CASRGQGDEQFF.

The rearrangement uses TRBV18 and TRBJ1-2; D gene ambiguous. In germline, CDR1 is KGHSH, CDR2 LQKENI. V lost 4 bases, J lost 3 bases, and 12 bases lay in between. The CDR3 runs 14 residues. The CDR3 protein is CASSRSGSDYGYTF. The CDR3 coding sequence is TGTGCCAGCTCACGGTCCGGGTCCGACTATGGCTACACCTTC.

This chain joins TRBV23-1 and TRBJ2-7, with a tentative D call TRBD1 (6 bases). TRBV23-1 is an ORF; its function is uncertain. The CDR3 runs to 18 residues. V was clipped by 2 bases and J by 3 bases, with 23 bases between them. The CDR3 loop reads CASSQRTVPEEYLYEQYF. In DNA, the CDR3 is TGCGCCAGCAGTCAAAGGACAGTACCAGAAGAATATCTCTACGAGCAGTACTTC.

The chain couples TRBV19 to TRBJ1-2; D is ambiguous. The germline CDR1 and CDR2 sequences are LNHDA and SQIVND (reference sequence). There are 15 residues in the CDR3. V was clipped by 3 bases and J by 3 bases, with 14 bases between them. The CDR3 here is CASSIGGRSDYGYTF. The CDR3, as DNA: TGTGCCAGTAGTATCGGAGGGAGATCGGACTATGGCTACACCTTC.

This chain joins TRBV7-9 and TRBJ1-2; TRBD1 might be the D (6 bases). V lost 4 bases to trimming and J lost 4 bases, with 13 bases between them. There are 14 residues in the CDR3. CDR1 and CDR2 from the germline V gene are SEHNR and FQNEAQ (reference sequence). This CDR3 is CASSSAGTTYGYTF. The CDR3 nucleotides are TGTGCCAGCAGCTCCGCCGGGACAACCTATGGCTACACCTTC.

The genes are TRBV12-3 or TRBV12-4 and TRBJ2-7, with 7 bases identical to TRBD2. The length of the CDR3 is 12 residues. Unmatched junction bases numbered 3, after V lost 4 bases and J lost 6 bases. CDR3 amino acids: CASSWGGGEQYF. For the CDR3, the DNA is TGTGCCAGCAGTTGGGGGGGAGGCGAGCAGTACTTC.

This chain links TRBV5-8 with TRBJ1-4; D remains ambiguous. The V end was cut by 3 bases, the J end by 8 bases, with 11 bases between. The CDR3 loop spans 13 amino acids. Germline values: CDR1 SGHTS, CDR2 YDEGEE. This CDR3 is CASSSQHKEKLFF. CDR3 DNA: TGTGCCAGCAGCTCACAGCACAAGGAAAAACTGTTTTTT.

The chain joins TRBV2 to TRBJ1-6; D not resolved. The CDR3 runs 15 residues. V lost 7 bases and J 4 bases, leaving 14 bases between the germline ends. Germline V CDR1 and CDR2: SNHLY, FYNNEI. The CDR3 DNA is TGTGCCAGCACTCCGGACCGAGATTATAATTCACCCCTCCACTTT. Translated: CASTPDRDYNSPLHF.

V usage is TRBV19 and J usage is TRBJ1-1; a possible D gene is TRBD1 (6 bases). The germline CDR1 and CDR2 sequences are LNHDA and SQIVND (reference sequence). The V end lost 7 bases, the J end lost 6 bases, and 15 bases lay between the germline ends. The CDR3 runs 13 residues. Written as DNA, the CDR3 is TGTGCCAGTACTCCAACGGGGGGCCCTGAAGCTTTCTTT. Translating gives CASTPTGGPEAFF.

The V and J genes are TRBV19 and TRBJ1-1; D unclear. The germline CDR1 and CDR2 sequences are LNHDA and SQIVND (reference sequence). V was pared by 4 bases and J by 1 base, with 7 bases between. There are 13 residues in the CDR3. CDR3 region: CASSTAGNTEAFF. The CDR3 bases are TGTGCCAGTAGTACGGCGGGGAACACTGAAGCTTTCTTT. Variable domain in full (rest from reference TRBV19 and TRBJ1-1): DGGITQSPKYLFRKEGQNVTLSCEQNLNHDAMYWYRQDPGQGLRLIYYSQIVNDFQKGDIAEGYSVSREKKESFPLTVTSAQKNPTAFYLCASSTAGNTEAFFGQGTRLTVV.

The CDR3 here is CAWSVVGSYEQYF. For the CDR3, the DNA is TGTGCCTGGAGTGTAGTCGGATCCTACGAGCAGTACTTC. This chain links TRBV30 with TRBJ2-7; D is uncertain. Trimming removed 0 bases from V and 1 base from J, with 7 bases in between. Germline V gene sequence: CDR1 GTSNPN, CDR2 SVGIG (reference sequence). The CDR3 loop spans 13 amino acids.

This clone was picked up one time. The V and J genes are TRBV6-5 and TRBJ2-3; D is possibly TRBD1 (6 bases). V was clipped by 0 bases and J by 3 bases, with 10 bases between them. Germline V lookup: CDR1 MNHEY, CDR2 SVGAGI. The CDR3 runs to 15 residues. CDR3 sequence (DNA): TGTGCCAGCAGTTACTCGCCGGACAGAACAGATACGCAGTATTTT. Translation gives CASSYSPDRTDTQYF.

Of note for this clone: In the same sample, other DNA sequences code for this CDR3. The V call is TRBV7-7, the J call TRBJ1-1; D ambiguous. Trimming stripped 3 bases from V and 1 base from J, with 6 bases between. Per germline, CDR1 SSHAT and CDR2 FNYEAQ (reference sequence). This CDR3 has 13 residues. This CDR3 reads CASSLTENTEAFF. CDR3 nucleotides: TGTGCCAGCAGCTTGACCGAGAACACTGAAGCTTTCTTT.

The gene calls are TRBV7-9 and TRBJ2-1; no clear D. V lost 5 bases, J lost 5 bases, and 7 bases lay in between. In germline, CDR1 is SEHNR, CDR2 FQNEAQ (reference sequence). This CDR3 has 12 amino acids. Here the CDR3 reads CASSPLNNEQFF. The CDR3 DNA is TGTGCCAGCAGCCCTCTAAACAATGAGCAGTTCTTC.

This chain connects TRBV11-2 to TRBJ1-2; maybe TRBD1 (5 bases). Germline V gene lookup returns CDR1 SGHAT and CDR2 FQNNGV. Trimming took off 3 bases at V and 3 bases at J, with 8 bases between the two ends. This CDR3 comprises 13 residues. CDR3 nucleotide sequence: TGTGCCAGCAGCTTGGGAGGGGACTATGGCTACACCTTC. Translation: CASSLGGDYGYTF.

V gene TRBV6-5 combines with J gene TRBJ1-2, with a possible D match to TRBD1 (6 bases). CDR1 is MNHEY, CDR2 SVGAGI, per germline. V was pared by 0 bases and J by 4 bases, with 15 bases between. The CDR3 runs 16 residues. CDR3 bases: TGTGCCAGCAGTTACTCGGGGGGGGGACAAGGCTATGGCTACACCTTC. Its protein is CASSYSGGGQGYGYTF.

The chain carries TRBV18 and TRBJ1-3, with 8 bases aligning to TRBD1. The CDR3 extends over 16 amino acids. Germline trimming cut 2 bases from V and 2 bases from J; bases unmatched to any gene: 5. CDR1 KGHSH and CDR2 LQKENI come from the germline V gene. This CDR3 is CASSPRIQGAGNTIYF. In DNA form, the CDR3 reads TGTGCCAGCTCACCAAGGATACAGGGGGCTGGAAACACCATATATTTT.

This chain uses TRBV7-2 with TRBJ1-2; D is unclear. V was clipped by 1 base and J by 6 bases, with 15 bases between them. This CDR3 spans 15 amino acids. Germline-derived CDR1 and CDR2 are SGHTA and FQGNSA. DNA for the CDR3: TGTGCCAGCAGCTTAGAGGTTGGGCGGGCCAATGGCTACACCTTC. It specifies CASSLEVGRANGYTF.

The rearrangement joins TRBV2 to TRBJ2-5; possible D gene TRBD2, 6 bases. This CDR3 is 14 amino acids long. Germline CDR1 SNHLY, CDR2 FYNNEI. The V end lost 6 bases, the J end lost 1 base, and 12 bases lay between the germline ends. The CDR3 DNA sequence: TGTGCCAGCAGACAAGCGGGCCCCCAAGAGACCCAGTACTTC. Amino acids: CASRQAGPQETQYF. The variable domain in full, with the rest retrieved from reference TRBV2 and TRBJ2-5, is EPEVTQTPSHQVTQMGQEVILRCVPISNHLYFYWYRQILGQKVEFLVSFYNNEISEKSEIFDDQFSVERPDGSNFTLKIRSTKLEDSAMYFCASRQAGPQETQYFGPGTRLLVL.

The chain has TRBV18 and TRBJ2-5, with D perhaps matching TRBD2 (6 bases). Trimming cost V 3 bases and J 5 bases, with 19 bases left between them. The germline CDR1 and CDR2 sequences are KGHSH and LQKENI. The CDR3 runs to 16 residues. The CDR3 region is CASSPLLGDSGETQYF. The CDR3 nucleotides are TGTGCCAGCTCACCTCTCCTGGGGGACTCGGGGGAGACCCAGTACTTC.

CDR3 DNA: TGTGCCAGCAGCCTCCAAGGGACTAGCGGTCACAATGAGCAGTTCTTC. This gives the protein CASSLQGTSGHNEQFF. The chain uses TRBV7-3 and TRBJ2-1; 11 bases line up with TRBD2. The junction had 8 bases not matched to a gene; V was cut back by 5 bases and J by 5 bases. Germline V gene sequence: CDR1 SGHTA, CDR2 FQGTGA. CDR3 length equals 16 residues.

This clone was counted between two and nine times. The gene calls are TRBV7-8 and TRBJ1-5; weak D call: TRBD1 (5 bases). The CDR3 runs 16 residues. Germline lookup yields CDR1 SGHVS and CDR2 FQNEAQ. V lost 3 bases, J lost 7 bases, and 19 bases lay in between. The CDR3 reads CASSLSIYPGGQPQHF. CDR3 DNA sequence: TGTGCCAGCAGCTTGAGTATCTACCCTGGGGGGCAGCCCCAGCATTTT.